The 9 T cell receptor beta chains listed next were all sequenced from one sample in a study of T cells in Graves' hyperthyroidism and ophthalmopathy. RNA transcripts were the template for amplifying TCR beta CDR3 regions. Primed by the HTBI set, a first-round RT-PCR was run on the TCR CDR3. Each CDR3 protein is one row after TCRdb ran MiXCR on the multiplex PCR reads. The sample gives about 640,000 distinct CDR3 sequences, 20% of which show up once; 34% is in the top ten. The specimen sequenced was blood. The receptors come from a young man with Graves' ophthalmopathy.

This clonotype was detected only a few times. The gene calls are TRBV6-4 and TRBJ2-3; D call uncertain. The V and J ends lost 2 bases and 1 base respectively, with 10 bases between them. Germline CDR1 MRHNA, CDR2 SNTAGT. This CDR3 spans 15 amino acids. CDR3 nucleotides: TGTGCCAGCAGTGACGACGTGGTTTGCACAGATACGCAGTATTTT. Its translation: CASSDDVVCTDTQYF.

The J gene is TRBJ1-2, the V gene TRBV20-1; 8 bases are a match to TRBD1. Germline loops: CDR1 DFQATT, CDR2 SNEGSKA (reference sequence). Trimming at V came to 2 bases and at J to 2 bases, leaving 4 bases not matched to a gene. The CDR3 covers 14 residues. The CDR3 here is CSARPTGANYGYTF. The CDR3 DNA sequence: TGCAGTGCTAGACCGACAGGGGCAAACTATGGCTACACCTTC.

On this clonotype itself: The germline gene is not matched at one end of the junction; a read error may be the cause. V usage is TRBV20-1 and J usage is TRBJ2-7, with D perhaps TRBD1 (6 bases). The CDR3 runs 16 residues. Germline-derived CDR1 and CDR2 are DFQATT and SNEGSKA (reference sequence). Written as DNA, the CDR3 is TGCAATGCTACAAACCTTCAGGACAGCATAATATACGAGCAGTACTTC. Protein sequence: CNATNLQDSIIYEQYF.

This chain joins TRBV4-3 and TRBJ2-7; 8 positions match TRBD1. CDR1 is LGHNA and CDR2 is YSLEER in the germline V gene. Trimming at V came to 1 base and at J to 1 base, leaving 15 bases not matched to a gene. CDR3 length: 19 amino acids. Here the CDR3 DNA reads TGCGCCAGCAGCCAAGCACTCTCCCCTTTCGACAGGGGATCCTACGAGCAGTACTTC. Its translation is CASSQALSPFDRGSYEQYF.

The chain's CDR3 is CSALAGGLSYEQYF. The CDR3, as DNA: TGCAGTGCTTTAGCGGGAGGACTCTCCTACGAGCAGTACTTC. The gene calls are TRBV20-1 and TRBJ2-7; TRBD2 aligns across 10 bases. This CDR3 contains 14 residues. Germline CDR1 is DFQATT and CDR2 is SNEGSKA (reference sequence). J gave up 0 bases and V 5 bases, and 4 bases lay outside the gene matches.

This clonotype was recorded at least ten times. This chain uses TRBV28 with TRBJ1-1; D is unclear. V lost 7 bases and J lost 1, with 4 bases in between. The CDR3 extends over 11 amino acids. Germline V gene data show CDR1 as MDHEN and CDR2 as SYDVKM. The CDR3 here is CASKGNTEAFF. CDR3 bases: TGTGCCAGCAAGGGGAACACTGAAGCTTTCTTT.

This clonotype was seen ten or more times. As DNA, the CDR3 is TGTGCCAGCTCACCACTGGGCGCAGATACGCAGTATTTT. This codes for CASSPLGADTQYF. V gene TRBV18 combines with J gene TRBJ2-3, with D unclear. With 1 base removed from V and 4 bases from J, the gap between germline ends came to 6 bases. CDR3 length: 13 residues. CDR1 is KGHSH, CDR2 LQKENI, per germline.

This clonotype showed up just once. The gene calls are TRBV29-1 and TRBJ2-5; a weak D match, TRBD1 (5 bases). V was trimmed by 4 bases and J by 5 bases, leaving 17 bases between them. The CDR3 consists of 14 residues. The V gene's germline CDR1 is SQVTM and CDR2 ANQGSEA. The CDR3 DNA is TGCAGCGTTGTTGCAGGGTTCCTAGGGGAGACCCAGTACTTC. Its protein product is CSVVAGFLGETQYF.

This clonotype was seen at least ten times. The chain carries TRBV11-2 and TRBJ2-3; 9 bases fit TRBD2. Per germline, CDR1 SGHAT and CDR2 FQNNGV. V lost 4 bases to trimming and J lost 0 bases; unmatched junction nucleotides: 14. The CDR3 length is 19 residues. The CDR3 loop reads CASSSWTSARKESTDTQYF. CDR3 coding DNA: TGTGCCAGCAGCTCCTGGACTAGCGCGCGTAAGGAAAGCACAGATACGCAGTATTTT. Full variable domain (missing parts from reference TRBV11-2 and TRBJ2-3): EAGVAQSPRYKIIEKRQSVAFWCNPISGHATLYWYQQILGQGPKLLIQFQNNGVVDDSQLPKDRFSAERLKGVDSTLKIQPAKLEDSAVYLCASSSWTSARKESTDTQYFGPGTRLTVL.